The 14 T cell receptor beta chains below all came from one sample that was sequenced in a study of PD-1 blockade in mismatch repair-deficient tumors. The assay was immunoSEQ multiplex PCR, and TCRdb's table has in-frame clones only and misses some. The sample has roughly 80,000 clones; roughly 80% are singletons. The sequenced sample was peripheral blood, obtained 12 weeks after starting pembrolizumab. The source of these receptors is an adult with mismatch repair-deficient cancer.

The CDR3 region has the DNA TGTGCCAGCAGACTAGGAAGACAGAACAACTATGGCTACACCTTC. This sequence encodes CASRLGRQNNYGYTF. The V and J genes are TRBV6-5 and TRBJ1-2, with D possibly matching TRBD1 (5 bases). V was trimmed by 6 bases and J by 2 bases, leaving 16 bases between them. This CDR3 contains 15 residues. Germline CDR1 MNHEY, CDR2 SVGAGI.

This sequence joins TRBV6-6 and TRBJ2-3, with TRBD1 as a possible D gene (6 bases). The germline V gene has CDR1 MNHNY and CDR2 SVGAGI (reference sequence). The germline V and J ends were trimmed by 2 bases and 4 bases, with 13 bases remaining between them. The CDR3 totals 15 residues. The CDR3 DNA is TGTGCCAGCAGTTACGGGGCAGGGGACGCAGATACGCAGTATTTT. Translated: CASSYGAGDADTQYF.

The V gene is TRBV2, the J gene TRBJ2-1; 10 bases fit TRBD2. The trim removed 1 base at V and 4 bases at J, leaving 1 base unmatched. The CDR3 is made up of 15 amino acids. Germline V lookup: CDR1 SNHLY, CDR2 FYNNEI. The DNA of the CDR3 is TGTGCCAGCAGTGAAGAACTAGCGGGGTACAATGAGCAGTTCTTC. Its translation: CASSEELAGYNEQFF.

Remarks on this clone: The junction differs from germline at one of its ends, possibly a read error. This sequence joins TRBV7-7 and TRBJ1-4; D possibly corresponds to TRBD1 (6 bases). Germline lookup yields CDR1 SSHAT and CDR2 FNYEAQ (reference sequence). This CDR3 is 14 amino acids long. CDR3 protein: CASSFRTVNEKLFF. The CDR3, as DNA: TGTGCTAGCAGCTTCCGGACAGTTAATGAAAAACTGTTTTTT.

This sequence joins TRBV30 and TRBJ2-7; tentative D call: TRBD2 (6 bases). CDR1 is GTSNPN, CDR2 SVGIG, per germline (reference sequence). The CDR3 loop spans 13 amino acids. The germline V and J ends were trimmed by 5 bases and 0 bases, with 11 bases remaining between them. The CDR3 sequence: CAWSRRGSYEQYF. CDR3 nucleotide sequence: TGTGCCTGGTCGAGGCGGGGCTCCTACGAGCAGTACTTC.

The chain uses TRBV29-1 and TRBJ2-1; D is possibly TRBD1 or TRBD2 (5 bases each). The CDR3 totals 14 residues. Trimming left V 4 bases short and J 4 bases short, with 14 bases between. Germline V gene sequence: CDR1 SQVTM, CDR2 ANQGSEA. CDR3 residues: CSVVAQGRYNEQFF. CDR3 nucleotide sequence: TGCAGCGTTGTCGCGCAGGGACGGTACAATGAGCAGTTCTTC.

This chain connects TRBV7-2 to TRBJ2-5, with TRBD1 identical over 9 bases. The CDR3 length is 15 residues. After removal of 3 bases from V and 5 bases from J, the junction contained 7 bases not matched to a gene. The V gene's germline CDR1 is SGHTA and CDR2 FQGNSA. CDR3 sequence reads: CASSFQQGAGETQYF. CDR3 DNA sequence: TGTGCCAGCAGCTTCCAACAGGGGGCCGGGGAGACCCAGTACTTC. The whole variable domain, filled in from reference TRBV7-2 and TRBJ2-5, reads GAGVSQSPSNKVTEKGKDVELRCDPISGHTALYWYRQSLGQGLEFLIYFQGNSAPDKSGLPSDRFSAERTGGSVSTLTIQRTQQEDSAVYLCASSFQQGAGETQYFGPGTRLLVL.

This chain connects TRBV29-1 to TRBJ1-2; the match to TRBD1 covers 12 bases. Germline V gene sequence: CDR1 SQVTM, CDR2 ANQGSEA. The junction had 6 bases not matched to a gene; V was cut back by 5 bases and J by 2 bases. This CDR3 is built from 15 residues. The CDR3 here is CSVPGQGATNYGYTF. The DNA of the CDR3 is TGCAGCGTTCCGGGACAGGGGGCCACAAACTATGGCTACACCTTC.

This chain joins TRBV10-3 and TRBJ2-5, with 7 positions matching TRBD1. The J call may be in error: the DNA end matches TRBJ2-7 better. CDR3 size: 13 residues. Germline CDR1 is ENHRY and CDR2 is SYGVKD. The CDR3 DNA reads TGTGCCATCAGGGGGACAGACTCCTACGAGCAGTACTTC. Translating it yields CAIRGTDSYEQYF.

This chain uses TRBV7-3 with TRBJ1-2; tentative D call: TRBD1 (6 bases). The CDR3 runs to 14 residues. The germline CDR1 and CDR2 sequences are SGHTA and FQGTGA. The V end lost 1 base, the J end lost 8 bases, and 14 bases lay between the germline ends. The CDR3 protein is CASSLSRGGAGYTF. The DNA of the CDR3 is TGTGCCAGCAGCTTAAGTCGGGGGGGCGCCGGCTACACCTTC.

In the case of this clone: One end of the junction varies from germline; a read error may be responsible. This CDR3 reads CARSSGGGRQPYNEQFF. CDR3 nucleotides: TGTGCCCGCAGCTCAGGGGGGGGGAGGCAACCTTACAATGAGCAGTTCTTC. This sequence joins TRBV9 and TRBJ2-1; D may be TRBD1 or TRBD2 (7 bases each). CDR3 length equals 17 residues. CDR1 and CDR2 from the germline V gene are SGDLS and YYNGEE.

The chain joins TRBV12-5 to TRBJ2-1; a possible D gene is TRBD2 (5 bases). The V end lost 6 bases, the J end lost 8 bases, and 17 bases lay between the germline ends. The germline V gene encodes CDR1 LGHNT and CDR2 FRNRAP. CDR3 length: 14 amino acids. The CDR3: CASGAQLVVDEQFF. In DNA form, the CDR3 reads TGTGCTAGTGGCGCTCAACTAGTTGTCGATGAGCAGTTCTTC.

Written as DNA, the CDR3 is TGTGCCAGCAGCTTATTCGGGGGCGGATATTACGAGCAGTACTTC. This codes for CASSLFGGGYYEQYF. This chain uses TRBV7-2 with TRBJ2-7, with D tentatively TRBD1 or TRBD2 (6 bases each). Germline CDR1 SGHTA, CDR2 FQGNSA. The CDR3 is 15 residues long. The V gene lost 2 bases and the J gene lost 4 bases, with 15 bases spanning the gap.

This clone was seen only once. This chain uses TRBV29-1 with TRBJ2-3; 8 nucleotides agree with TRBD1. Looked up from germline, CDR1 is SQVTM and CDR2 is ANQGSEA. This CDR3 is built from 12 residues. Trimming cost V 7 bases and J 4 bases; bases outside gene matches: 4. In DNA form, the CDR3 reads TGCAGCGCGGACAGGGTAGCAGATACGCAGTATTTT. This sequence encodes CSADRVADTQYF.